Listed below are T cell receptor beta chains from one sample, sequenced in a study of T-cell memory formation after mild COVID-19. TCRdb redid the calling of the 5' RACE reads with MiXCR, one entry per CDR3 protein. The top ten hold roughly 23% of the sample, which has some 250,000 distinct CDR3 sequences, about a sixth seen once. Sequences were obtained from PBMCs or a T cell subset sorted from them (not recorded which). Receptor source: a man in his late teens or twenties who had mild COVID-19 (a few samples of this study predate the infection). Cell type and time point are not known. Both conserved end residues are part of each CDR3. The D gene is left open where the match is weak. A row's size may be missing; if present it is once, few, many or a size class.

CDR3aa: CASSFLSGASASNEQFF; CDR3nt: TGTGCCAGCAGCTTCCTCTCTGGGGCTAGCGCGAGCAATGAGCAGTTCTTC; d_gene: .; j_gene: TRBJ2-1; v_gene: TRBV7-6; abundance: few
CDR3aa: CSASGGLAGDQETQYF; CDR3nt: TGCAGTGCTAGTGGGGGACTAGCGGGGGACCAAGAGACCCAGTACTTC; d_gene: TRBD2; j_gene: TRBJ2-5; v_gene: TRBV20-1; abundance: .
CDR3aa: CASSLHRGLFNEKLFF; CDR3nt: TGTGCCAGCAGTTTGCACAGGGGGCTCTTTAATGAAAAACTGTTTTTT; d_gene: TRBD1; j_gene: TRBJ1-4; v_gene: TRBV28; abundance: .
CDR3aa: CSVGQQNQPQHF; CDR3nt: TGCAGCGTTGGACAGCAGAATCAGCCCCAGCATTTT; d_gene: .; j_gene: TRBJ1-5; v_gene: TRBV29-1; abundance: .
CDR3aa: CASSGPDREETQYF; CDR3nt: TGCGCCAGCAGTGGCCCCGACAGGGAGGAGACCCAGTACTTC; d_gene: TRBD1; j_gene: TRBJ2-5; v_gene: TRBV10-1; abundance: few
CDR3aa: CASSYRGLETQYF; CDR3nt: TGTGCCAGCAGTTATCGGGGGTTGGAGACCCAGTACTTC; d_gene: .; j_gene: TRBJ2-5; v_gene: TRBV6-2/TRBV6-3; abundance: .
CDR3aa: CASSQGGAPRDTQYF; CDR3nt: TGCGCCAGCAGCCAAGGGGGGGCCCCCAGGGATACGCAGTATTTT; d_gene: .; j_gene: TRBJ2-3; v_gene: TRBV4-3; abundance: few
CDR3aa: CASSVQGASESETQYF; CDR3nt: TGTGCCAGCAGCGTCCAGGGGGCTAGCGAGTCGGAGACCCAGTACTTC; d_gene: TRBD1; j_gene: TRBJ2-5; v_gene: TRBV9; abundance: few
CDR3aa: CASSPYSGASTDTQYF; CDR3nt: TGTGCCAGCAGCCCCTATAGCGGGGCTAGCACAGATACGCAGTATTTT; d_gene: TRBD2; j_gene: TRBJ2-3; v_gene: TRBV14; abundance: many
CDR3aa: CASRSQGARNQPQHF; CDR3nt: TGTGCCAGCAGGTCCCAGGGGGCTCGCAATCAGCCCCAGCATTTT; d_gene: TRBD1; j_gene: TRBJ1-5; v_gene: TRBV12-3/TRBV12-4; abundance: .
CDR3aa: CASSYRAYEETQYF; CDR3nt: TGTGCCAGCAGTTACAGGGCGTACGAGGAGACCCAGTACTTC; d_gene: .; j_gene: TRBJ2-5; v_gene: TRBV6-2/TRBV6-3; abundance: few
CDR3aa: CASRNNRQSTDTQYF; CDR3nt: TGCGCCAGCAGAAACAACCGACAGTCCACAGATACGCAGTATTTT; d_gene: .; j_gene: TRBJ2-3; v_gene: TRBV5-1; abundance: .
CDR3aa: CSVKDSLTGNSPLHF; CDR3nt: TGCAGCGTCAAGGACAGCTTAACCGGGAATTCACCCCTCCACTTT; d_gene: .; j_gene: TRBJ1-6; v_gene: TRBV29-1; abundance: .
CDR3aa: CASSRDGLATEAFF; CDR3nt: TGTGCCAGCAGCCGGGACGGGCTTGCCACTGAAGCTTTCTTT; d_gene: .; j_gene: TRBJ1-1; v_gene: TRBV6-2/TRBV6-3; abundance: .
CDR3aa: CASSLDRDTGELFF; CDR3nt: TGTGCCAGCAGCTTAGACAGGGACACCGGGGAGCTGTTTTTT; d_gene: .; j_gene: TRBJ2-2; v_gene: TRBV11-2; abundance: .
CDR3aa: CASSQDADRTANYGYTF; CDR3nt: TGCGCCAGCAGCCAAGATGCGGACAGAACGGCTAACTATGGCTACACCTTC; d_gene: .; j_gene: TRBJ1-2; v_gene: TRBV4-3; abundance: .
CDR3aa: CASSAGQGGSTEAFF; CDR3nt: TGCGCCAGCAGCGCCGGACAGGGGGGGAGCACTGAAGCTTTCTTT; d_gene: TRBD1; j_gene: TRBJ1-1; v_gene: TRBV5-1; abundance: .
CDR3aa: CATSATGNTQYF; CDR3nt: TGTGCCACCAGCGCGACCGGGAATACGCAGTATTTT; d_gene: .; j_gene: TRBJ2-3; v_gene: TRBV15; abundance: few
CDR3aa: CASSPTGLGTQYF; CDR3nt: TGTGCCAGCAGTCCTACAGGGCTCGGGACCCAGTACTTC; d_gene: .; j_gene: TRBJ2-5; v_gene: TRBV12-3/TRBV12-4; abundance: .
CDR3aa: CASSTGSGTEAFF; CDR3nt: TGTGCCAGCTCAACGGGGTCGGGGACTGAAGCTTTCTTT; d_gene: .; j_gene: TRBJ1-1; v_gene: TRBV18; abundance: .
CDR3aa: CASRPAASYEQYF; CDR3nt: TGTGCCAGCAGGCCGGCTGCCTCCTACGAGCAGTACTTC; d_gene: .; j_gene: TRBJ2-7; v_gene: TRBV12-3/TRBV12-4; abundance: few
CDR3aa: CASTRETAANQPQHF; CDR3nt: TGTGCCAGCACCAGGGAGACCGCCGCCAATCAGCCCCAGCATTTT; d_gene: .; j_gene: TRBJ1-5; v_gene: TRBV2; abundance: .
CDR3aa: CASSVGVGGGMDEQFF; CDR3nt: TGTGCCAGCAGCGTAGGGGTCGGGGGTGGTATGGATGAGCAGTTCTTC; d_gene: .; j_gene: TRBJ2-1; v_gene: TRBV9; abundance: .
CDR3aa: CASKVFPGDTGELFF; CDR3nt: TGCGCCAGCAAGGTCTTCCCGGGCGACACCGGGGAGCTGTTTTTT; d_gene: .; j_gene: TRBJ2-2; v_gene: TRBV5-1; abundance: .
CDR3aa: CASSPWASGANVLTF; CDR3nt: TGTGCCAGCAGCCCTTGGGCTTCTGGGGCCAACGTCCTGACTTTC; d_gene: .; j_gene: TRBJ2-6; v_gene: TRBV3-1; abundance: once
CDR3aa: CASSLPRRNTGELFF; CDR3nt: TGTGCCAGCAGCCTTCCCAGGAGGAACACCGGGGAGCTGTTTTTT; d_gene: .; j_gene: TRBJ2-2; v_gene: TRBV5-6; abundance: few
CDR3aa: CASSLTGPTHNTEAFF; CDR3nt: TGCGCCAGCAGCTTGACAGGACCGACTCATAACACTGAAGCTTTCTTT; d_gene: .; j_gene: TRBJ1-1; v_gene: TRBV5-1; abundance: .
CDR3aa: CASSGRGASRLVTQYF; CDR3nt: TGTGCCAGCAGTGGCCGTGGAGCTAGCCGGTTGGTTACGCAGTATTTT; d_gene: .; j_gene: TRBJ2-3; v_gene: TRBV6-5; abundance: .
CDR3aa: CASSERRINQPQHF; CDR3nt: TGTGCCAGCAGCGAAAGACGGATCAATCAGCCCCAGCATTTT; d_gene: .; j_gene: TRBJ1-5; v_gene: TRBV28; abundance: .
CDR3aa: CASRKPGQGTDTQYF; CDR3nt: TGTGCCAGCAGGAAACCGGGACAGGGCACAGATACGCAGTATTTT; d_gene: TRBD1; j_gene: TRBJ2-3; v_gene: TRBV6-2/TRBV6-3; abundance: few
CDR3aa: CASSGSGTGGYNEQFF; CDR3nt: TGTGCCAGCAGTGGGTCCGGGACAGGGGGCTACAATGAGCAGTTCTTC; d_gene: TRBD1; j_gene: TRBJ2-1; v_gene: TRBV25-1; abundance: few
CDR3aa: CASRSQGGTNYGYTF; CDR3nt: TGTGCCAGCAGGTCCCAGGGGGGGACCAACTATGGCTACACCTTC; d_gene: TRBD1; j_gene: TRBJ1-2; v_gene: TRBV6-6; abundance: .
CDR3aa: CASSLESSRGRGYTF; CDR3nt: TGCGCCAGCAGCTTGGAGTCGTCCAGGGGGCGAGGCTACACCTTC; d_gene: TRBD1; j_gene: TRBJ1-2; v_gene: TRBV5-1; abundance: .
CDR3aa: CSARWHDGETQYF; CDR3nt: TGCAGTGCGAGATGGCACGACGGGGAGACCCAGTACTTC; d_gene: .; j_gene: TRBJ2-5; v_gene: TRBV20-1; abundance: .
CDR3aa: CATKGPGSGYTF; CDR3nt: TGTGCCACCAAGGGCCCCGGTTCGGGCTACACCTTC; d_gene: .; j_gene: TRBJ1-2; v_gene: TRBV9; abundance: few
CDR3aa: CASSLDIRDTQYF; CDR3nt: TGTGCCAGCAGCTTAGATATTAGAGATACGCAGTATTTT; d_gene: .; j_gene: TRBJ2-3; v_gene: TRBV7-2; abundance: many
CDR3aa: CASRLYSSGILPDTQYF; CDR3nt: TGCGCCAGCCGCCTTTATTCTAGCGGAATTCTTCCAGATACGCAGTATTTT; d_gene: TRBD2; j_gene: TRBJ2-3; v_gene: TRBV5-1; abundance: once
CDR3aa: CASSESSTGWTQYF; CDR3nt: TGTGCCAGCAGTGAATCTAGCACTGGATGGACCCAGTACTTC; d_gene: .; j_gene: TRBJ2-5; v_gene: TRBV6-1; abundance: .
CDR3aa: CASPSSTDTQYF; CDR3nt: TGTGCCAGCCCCTCGAGCACAGATACGCAGTATTTT; d_gene: .; j_gene: TRBJ2-3; v_gene: TRBV5-4; abundance: few